Presented here are 9 T cell receptor beta chains from one specimen sequenced in a study of T cells in Graves' hyperthyroidism and ophthalmopathy. TCR beta CDR3 region amplification was performed from RNA transcripts. In the first-round RT-PCR of the TCR CDR3, the HTBI primer set was used. TCRdb processed the multiplex PCR reads anew with MiXCR; each CDR3 protein has one entry. Altogether 530,000 or so distinct CDR3 sequences are present, about 45% being singletons, with the ten largest covering 7.5% to 8.5%. Material: peripheral blood or thyroid tissue (not recorded which). All receptors derive from a young woman with Graves' hyperthyroidism.

At least ten counts were recorded for this clonotype. J is TRBJ2-7 and V is TRBV15; D is undetermined. Trimming cost V 0 bases and J 1 base, with 10 bases left between them. Germline-derived CDR1 and CDR2 are LNHNV and YYDKDF (reference sequence). This CDR3 region has 15 residues. The CDR3 here is CATSRDISRSYEQYF. The CDR3 DNA follows: TGTGCCACCAGCAGAGATATTAGCAGGTCCTACGAGCAGTACTTC.

The sample holds many counts of this clonotype. The genes are TRBV20-1 and TRBJ2-7; 8 bases line up with TRBD2. V shed 1 base and J 2 bases; nucleotides not matched to a gene: 10. CDR3 length: 16 residues. Germline V gene lookup returns CDR1 DFQATT and CDR2 SNEGSKA (reference sequence). The CDR3 coding sequence is TGCAGTGCTAGAGGGGCGGGCGGGAGGATCCCCTACGAGCAGTACTTC. Its protein is CSARGAGGRIPYEQYF.

There are many counts of this clonotype. The chain combines TRBV6-2 or TRBV6-3 with TRBJ1-1; 8 bases map to TRBD1. Germline V gene sequence: CDR1 MNHEY, CDR2 SVGEGT. Losses at the gene ends were 2 bases for V and 4 bases for J; bases not matched to a gene: 3. The CDR3 consists of 14 residues. CDR3 region: CASSYGTGPTEAFF. The CDR3 nucleotides are TGTGCCAGCAGTTACGGGACAGGCCCCACTGAAGCTTTCTTT.

The CDR3 loop reads CSARATSLRGDTQYF. Here the CDR3 DNA reads TGCAGTGCTAGAGCGACTAGCCTACGGGGAGATACGCAGTATTTT. V gene TRBV20-1 combines with J gene TRBJ2-3; 7 bases agree with TRBD2. V was clipped by 1 base and J by 5 bases; unmatched bases: 9. The CDR3 is made up of 15 amino acids. Germline CDR1 reads DFQATT; CDR2 reads SNEGSKA (reference sequence).

The CDR3 here is CASSTPPGQYNQPQHF. The DNA of the CDR3 is TGTGCCAGTAGCACACCCCCGGGACAGTACAATCAGCCCCAGCATTTT. The chain recombines TRBV19 with TRBJ1-5; 7 nucleotides match TRBD1. CDR1 is LNHDA and CDR2 is SQIVND in the germline V gene (reference sequence). This CDR3 has 16 residues. V was pared by 6 bases and J by 3 bases, with 11 bases of the junction left unmatched. Full variable domain (remainder filled in from reference TRBV19 and TRBJ1-5): DGGITQSPKYLFRKEGQNVTLSCEQNLNHDAMYWYRQDPGQGLRLIYYSQIVNDFQKGDIAEGYSVSREKKESFPLTVTSAQKNPTAFYLCASSTPPGQYNQPQHFGDGTRLSIL.

This clonotype has a count of ten or more. The CDR3 nucleotides read TGCGCCAGCAGTGAAGCTCGGGGCGGGAGTCCCTCCTACGAGCAGTACTTC. Translating gives CASSEARGGSPSYEQYF. This chain links TRBV10-1 with TRBJ2-7; 7 nucleotides align to TRBD2. The ends lost 3 bases at V and 0 bases at J; junction bases unmatched: 11. Germline values: CDR1 WNHNN, CDR2 SYGVQD (reference sequence). The CDR3 has 17 amino acids.

This clonotype was seen a handful of times. The chain couples TRBV7-2 to TRBJ1-4; the D gene is possibly TRBD1 (5 bases). V was trimmed by 3 bases and J by 6 bases, leaving 17 bases between them. Germline CDR1 reads SGHTA; CDR2 reads FQGNSA. This CDR3 spans 16 amino acids. The CDR3 region has the DNA TGTGCCAGCAGCTTCCCCCCGGGGGGGATGCATGAAAAACTGTTTTTT. Protein: CASSFPPGGMHEKLFF.

This clonotype was seen repeatedly, ten times or more. The V gene is TRBV7-9, the J gene TRBJ2-5; D is tentatively TRBD1 or TRBD2 (5 bases each). With 5 bases removed from V and 3 bases from J, the gap between germline ends came to 19 bases. The CDR3 is 16 residues long. Germline values: CDR1 SEHNR, CDR2 FQNEAQ (reference sequence). In DNA, the CDR3 is TGTGCCAGCAGCCTTTGGTGGGGGACGGCGGAAGAGACCCAGTACTTC. This codes for CASSLWWGTAEETQYF.

The CDR3, as DNA: TGTGCCAGCAGTTTATATGGGGCACCGAACACCGGGGAGCTGTTTTTT. Protein sequence: CASSLYGAPNTGELFF. This rearrangement joins TRBV12-3 or TRBV12-4 to TRBJ2-2; tentatively, D is TRBD1 (5 bases). The CDR3 is made up of 16 amino acids. Trimming removed 2 bases from V and 0 bases from J, with 10 bases in between.